This entry features one T cell receptor (beta chain) sequence. There are 13 residues in the CDR3. Germline V gene sequence: CDR1 MNHEY, CDR2 SMNVEV (reference sequence). The V end was cut by 8 bases, the J end by 6 bases, with 16 bases between. This record belongs to a study of tissue T cells after allogeneic stem cell transplantation. Sequencing was performed with immunoSEQ multiplex PCR; in TCRdb, only in-frame clones are kept and a portion is missing. Counted here are about 43,000 clones, roughly 89% occurring once; the ten biggest clones make up 3.8%. The sequencing here drew on blood, taken before transplantation. This receptor was taken from a woman aged 40-69 years who later had graft-versus-host disease after an allogeneic stem cell transplant. The chain has TRBV27 and TRBJ1-1; a possible D gene is TRBD1 (6 bases). The CDR3 reads CASYRRGGAEAFF. The CDR3 coding sequence is TGTGCCAGCTATCGCAGGGGTGGGGCTGAAGCTTTCTTT.